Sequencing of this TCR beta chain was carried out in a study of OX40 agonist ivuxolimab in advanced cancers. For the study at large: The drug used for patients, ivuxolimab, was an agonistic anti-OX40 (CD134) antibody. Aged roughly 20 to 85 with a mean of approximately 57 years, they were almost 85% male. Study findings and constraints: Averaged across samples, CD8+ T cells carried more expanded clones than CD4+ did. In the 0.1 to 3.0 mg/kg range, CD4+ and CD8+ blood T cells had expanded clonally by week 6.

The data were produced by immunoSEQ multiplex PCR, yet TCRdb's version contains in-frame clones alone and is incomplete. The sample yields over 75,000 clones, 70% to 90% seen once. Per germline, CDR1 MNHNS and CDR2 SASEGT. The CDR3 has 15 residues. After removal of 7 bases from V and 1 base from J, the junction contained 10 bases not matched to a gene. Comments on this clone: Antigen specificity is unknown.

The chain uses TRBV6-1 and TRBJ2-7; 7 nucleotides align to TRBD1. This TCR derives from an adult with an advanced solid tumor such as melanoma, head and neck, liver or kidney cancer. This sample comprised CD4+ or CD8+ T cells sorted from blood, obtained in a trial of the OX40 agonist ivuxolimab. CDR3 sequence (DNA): TGTGCCAGCACCATGGACAGGCCGGAATCCTACGAGCAGTACTTC. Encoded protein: CASTMDRPESYEQYF.